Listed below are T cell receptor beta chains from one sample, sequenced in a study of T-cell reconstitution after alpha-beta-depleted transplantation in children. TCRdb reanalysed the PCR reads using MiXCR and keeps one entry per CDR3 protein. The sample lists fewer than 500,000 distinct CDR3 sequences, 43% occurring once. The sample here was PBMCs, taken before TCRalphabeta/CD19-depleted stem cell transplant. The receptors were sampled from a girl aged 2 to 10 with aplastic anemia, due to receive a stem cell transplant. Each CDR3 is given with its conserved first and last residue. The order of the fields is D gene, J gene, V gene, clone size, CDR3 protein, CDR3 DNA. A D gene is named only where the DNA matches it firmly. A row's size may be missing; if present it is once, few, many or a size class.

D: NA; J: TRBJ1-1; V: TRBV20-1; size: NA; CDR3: CSARDSMRPFGAEAFF; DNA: TGCAGTGCTAGAGATTCGATGCGGCCATTCGGGGCTGAAGCTTTCTTT
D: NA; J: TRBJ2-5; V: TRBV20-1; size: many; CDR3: CSASGRGETQYF; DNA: TGCAGTGCTAGCGGGAGAGGGGAGACCCAGTACTTC
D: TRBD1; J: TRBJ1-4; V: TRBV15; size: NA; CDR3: CATSGGGQGSEKLFF; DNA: TGTGCCACCAGCGGAGGGGGACAGGGAAGTGAAAAACTGTTTTTT
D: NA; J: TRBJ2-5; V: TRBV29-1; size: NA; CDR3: CSSIGGETQYF; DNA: TGCAGCTCTATAGGTGGGGAGACCCAGTACTTC
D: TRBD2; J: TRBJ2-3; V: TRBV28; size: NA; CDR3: CASSLQGLAGVGDTQYF; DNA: TGTGCCAGCAGTTTACAGGGGCTAGCGGGAGTAGGAGATACGCAGTATTTT
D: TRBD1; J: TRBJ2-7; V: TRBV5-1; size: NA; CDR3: CASKRQGPGYEQYF; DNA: TGCGCCAGCAAACGACAGGGACCTGGCTACGAGCAGTACTTC
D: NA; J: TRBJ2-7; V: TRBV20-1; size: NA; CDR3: CSARVPRDRSHEQYF; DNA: TGCAGTGCTAGAGTCCCTAGAGACAGGTCCCACGAGCAGTACTTC
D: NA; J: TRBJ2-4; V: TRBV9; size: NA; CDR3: CASTPGGGTKNIQYF; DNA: TGTGCCAGCACCCCTGGAGGGGGGACCAAAAACATTCAGTACTTC
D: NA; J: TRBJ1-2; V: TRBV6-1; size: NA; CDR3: CASSPRGPYGYTF; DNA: TGTGCCAGCAGTCCACGGGGGCCCTATGGCTACACCTTC
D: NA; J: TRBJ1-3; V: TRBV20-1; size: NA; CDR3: CSARARAGNTIYF; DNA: TGCAGTGCTAGAGCCAGGGCTGGAAACACCATATATTTT
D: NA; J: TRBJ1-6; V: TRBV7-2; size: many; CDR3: CASSLDGGSPLHF; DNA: TGTGCCAGCAGCTTAGATGGGGGTTCACCCCTCCACTTT
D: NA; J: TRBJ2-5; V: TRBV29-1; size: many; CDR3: CSVELPRGIPGETQYF; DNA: TGCAGCGTTGAACTTCCCAGAGGGATACCAGGGGAGACCCAGTACTTC
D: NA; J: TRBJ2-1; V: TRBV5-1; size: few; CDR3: CAKKPGLGSGDEQFF; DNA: TGCGCCAAAAAACCGGGACTCGGGAGCGGCGATGAGCAGTTCTTC
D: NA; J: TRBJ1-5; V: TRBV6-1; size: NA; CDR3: CASATGGNNQPQHF; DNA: TGTGCCAGCGCAACAGGAGGAAACAATCAGCCCCAGCATTTT
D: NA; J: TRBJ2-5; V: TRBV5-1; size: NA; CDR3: CASSLWQADQETQYF; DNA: TGCGCCAGCAGCTTGTGGCAGGCTGACCAAGAGACCCAGTACTTC
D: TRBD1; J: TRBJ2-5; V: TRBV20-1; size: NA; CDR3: CSAMIDRVWGETQYF; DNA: TGCAGTGCTATGATAGACAGGGTGTGGGGGGAGACCCAGTACTTC
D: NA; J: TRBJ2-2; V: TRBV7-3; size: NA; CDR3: CASSLVRGTGELFF; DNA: TGTGCCAGCAGCTTAGTACGAGGAACCGGGGAGCTGTTTTTT
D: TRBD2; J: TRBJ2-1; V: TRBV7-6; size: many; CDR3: CASSSFAGGPPGEQFF; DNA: TGTGCCAGCAGCTCCTTTGCGGGAGGGCCTCCCGGTGAGCAGTTCTTC
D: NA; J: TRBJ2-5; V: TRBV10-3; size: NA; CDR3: CAIRREGAQETQYF; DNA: TGTGCCATCAGGCGAGAGGGAGCCCAAGAGACCCAGTACTTC
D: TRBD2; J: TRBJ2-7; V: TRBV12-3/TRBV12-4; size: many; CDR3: CASTLLLAGGNEQYF; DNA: TGTGCCAGCACCCTTTTACTAGCGGGAGGAAACGAGCAGTACTTC
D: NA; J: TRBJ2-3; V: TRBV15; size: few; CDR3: CATSRSYSGGTDTQYF; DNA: TGTGCCACCAGCAGATCGTACAGTGGCGGCACAGATACGCAGTATTTT
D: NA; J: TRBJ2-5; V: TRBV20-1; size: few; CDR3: CSAPGRRETQYF; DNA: TGCAGTGCCCCGGGGCGTAGAGAGACCCAGTACTTC
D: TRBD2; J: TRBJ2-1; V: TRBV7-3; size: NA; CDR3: CASSLKGSGGYNEQFF; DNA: TGTGCCAGCAGCTTAAAGGGTAGCGGGGGTTACAATGAGCAGTTCTTC
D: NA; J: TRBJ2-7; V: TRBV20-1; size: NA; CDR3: CSARAPGLYEQYF; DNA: TGCAGTGCTAGGGCCCCGGGACTGTACGAGCAGTACTTC
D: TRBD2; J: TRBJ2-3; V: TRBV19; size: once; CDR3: CASSTVSGDTQYF; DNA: TGTGCCAGTAGTACCGTTAGCGGGGATACGCAGTATTTT
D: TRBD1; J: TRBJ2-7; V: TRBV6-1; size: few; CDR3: CASTLHPGQGDEQYF; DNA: TGTGCCAGCACTCTTCACCCGGGACAGGGCGACGAGCAGTACTTC
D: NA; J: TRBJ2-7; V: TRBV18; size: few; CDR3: CASSPRGRLYEQYF; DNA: TGTGCCAGCTCACCCCGGGGGAGGCTCTACGAGCAGTACTTC
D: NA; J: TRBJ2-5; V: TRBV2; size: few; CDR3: CASRVGETQYF; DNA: TGTGCCAGCAGGGTCGGGGAGACCCAGTACTTC
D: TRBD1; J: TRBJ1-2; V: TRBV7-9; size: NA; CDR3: CASSPLVRRGGDGYTF; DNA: TGTGCCAGCAGCCCCCTTGTTCGCAGGGGGGGGGATGGCTACACCTTC
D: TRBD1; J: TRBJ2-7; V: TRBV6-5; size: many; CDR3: CASSRGGQGHTSGYEQYF; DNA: TGTGCCAGCAGTAGGGGGGGACAGGGGCATACTAGCGGCTACGAGCAGTACTTC
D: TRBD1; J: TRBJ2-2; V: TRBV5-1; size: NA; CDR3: CASSGTETGELFF; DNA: TGCGCCAGCAGCGGGACAGAAACCGGGGAGCTGTTTTTT
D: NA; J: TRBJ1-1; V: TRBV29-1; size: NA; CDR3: CSVEVWDTEAFF; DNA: TGCAGCGTTGAGGTATGGGACACTGAAGCTTTCTTT
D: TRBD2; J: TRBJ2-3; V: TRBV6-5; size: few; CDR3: CASSYRTSGSTDTQYF; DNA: TGTGCCAGCAGTTATAGGACTAGCGGGAGCACAGATACGCAGTATTTT
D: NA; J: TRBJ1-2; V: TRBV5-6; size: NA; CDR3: CASSLGLTPYGYTF; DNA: TGTGCCAGCAGCTTGGGTTTGACTCCTTATGGCTACACCTTC
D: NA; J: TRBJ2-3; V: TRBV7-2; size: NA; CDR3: CASTRSGLPTDTQYF; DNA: TGTGCCAGCACAAGGAGCGGACTACCCACAGATACGCAGTATTTT
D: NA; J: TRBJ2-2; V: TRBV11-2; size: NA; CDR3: CASSSGFGGAGELFF; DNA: TGTGCCAGCAGCTCAGGATTTGGAGGGGCCGGGGAGCTGTTTTTT
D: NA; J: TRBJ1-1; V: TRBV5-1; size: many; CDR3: CASSPIPGRSNTEAFF; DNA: TGCGCCAGCAGCCCTATCCCGGGACGGAGTAACACTGAAGCTTTCTTT
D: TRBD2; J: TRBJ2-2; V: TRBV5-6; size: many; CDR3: CASGGGGPNTGELFF; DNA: TGTGCCAGCGGCGGGGGGGGTCCCAACACCGGGGAGCTGTTTTTT
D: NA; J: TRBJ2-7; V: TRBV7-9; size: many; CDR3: CASSLGYKGPYEQYF; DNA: TGTGCCAGCAGCTTAGGATATAAAGGGCCCTACGAGCAGTACTTC
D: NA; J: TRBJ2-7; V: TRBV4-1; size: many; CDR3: CASSHVWSDEQYF; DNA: TGCGCCAGCAGCCACGTATGGAGCGACGAGCAGTACTTC
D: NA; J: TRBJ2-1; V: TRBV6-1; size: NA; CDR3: CASRSPRGYNEQFF; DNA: TGTGCCAGCAGATCACCCCGCGGTTACAATGAGCAGTTCTTC
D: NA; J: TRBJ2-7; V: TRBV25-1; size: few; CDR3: CASSDGGAYEQYF; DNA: TGTGCCAGCAGTGACGGAGGGGCTTACGAGCAGTACTTC